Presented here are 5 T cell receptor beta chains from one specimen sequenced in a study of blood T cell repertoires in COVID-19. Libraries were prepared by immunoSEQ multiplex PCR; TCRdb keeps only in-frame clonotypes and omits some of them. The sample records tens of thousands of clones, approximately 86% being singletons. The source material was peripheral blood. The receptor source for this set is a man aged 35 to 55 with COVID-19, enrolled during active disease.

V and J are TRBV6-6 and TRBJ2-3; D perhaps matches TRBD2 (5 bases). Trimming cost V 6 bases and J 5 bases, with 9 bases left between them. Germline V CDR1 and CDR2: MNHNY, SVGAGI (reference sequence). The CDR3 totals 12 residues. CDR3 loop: CASSQLGDTQYF. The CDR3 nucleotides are TGTGCCAGCAGCCAACTAGGAGATACGCAGTATTTT.

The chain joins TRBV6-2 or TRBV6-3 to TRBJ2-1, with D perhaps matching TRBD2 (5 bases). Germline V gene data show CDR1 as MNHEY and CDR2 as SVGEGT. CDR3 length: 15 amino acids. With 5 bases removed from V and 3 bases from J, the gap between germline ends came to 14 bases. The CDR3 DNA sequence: TGTGCCAGCAGTCCCCGGACTGGTCTCTACAATGAGCAGTTCTTC. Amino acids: CASSPRTGLYNEQFF.

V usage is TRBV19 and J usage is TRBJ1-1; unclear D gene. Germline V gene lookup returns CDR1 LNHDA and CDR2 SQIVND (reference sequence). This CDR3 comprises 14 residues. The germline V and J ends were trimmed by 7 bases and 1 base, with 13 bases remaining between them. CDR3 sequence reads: CASKGGSGNTEAFF. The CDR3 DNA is TGTGCCAGTAAAGGAGGGAGCGGGAACACTGAAGCTTTCTTT.

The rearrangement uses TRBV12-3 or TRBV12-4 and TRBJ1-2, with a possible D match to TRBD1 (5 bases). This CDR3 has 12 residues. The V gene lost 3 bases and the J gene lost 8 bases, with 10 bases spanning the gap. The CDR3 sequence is CASSFMTEGYTF. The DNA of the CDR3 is TGTGCCAGCAGTTTTATGACAGAAGGCTACACCTTC.

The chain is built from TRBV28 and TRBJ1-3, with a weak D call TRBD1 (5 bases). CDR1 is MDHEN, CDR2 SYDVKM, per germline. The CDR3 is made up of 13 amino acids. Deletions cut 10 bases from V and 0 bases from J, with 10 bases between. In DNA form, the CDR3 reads TGTGCCACCGTGACAGACTCTGGAAACACCATATATTTT. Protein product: CATVTDSGNTIYF.